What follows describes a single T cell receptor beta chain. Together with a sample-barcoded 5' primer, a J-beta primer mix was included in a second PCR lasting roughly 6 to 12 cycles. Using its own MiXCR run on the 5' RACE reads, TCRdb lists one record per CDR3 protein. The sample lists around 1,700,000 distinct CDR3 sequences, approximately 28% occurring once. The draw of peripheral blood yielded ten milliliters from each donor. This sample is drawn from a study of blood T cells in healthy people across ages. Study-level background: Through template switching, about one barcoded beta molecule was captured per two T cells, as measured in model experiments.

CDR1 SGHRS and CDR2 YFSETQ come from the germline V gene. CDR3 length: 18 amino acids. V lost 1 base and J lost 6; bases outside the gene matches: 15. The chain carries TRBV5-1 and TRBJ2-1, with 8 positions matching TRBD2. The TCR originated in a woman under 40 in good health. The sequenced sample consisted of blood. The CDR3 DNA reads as TGCGCCAGCAGCTTGATTTCCGTGGACGGGAGGGCCTCCAATGAGCAGTTCTTC. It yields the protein CASSLISVDGRASNEQFF. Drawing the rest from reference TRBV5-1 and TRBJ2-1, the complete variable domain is KAGVTQTPRYLIKTRGQQVTLSCSPISGHRSVSWYQQTPGQGLQFLFEYFSETQRNKGNFPGRFSGRQFSNSRSEMNVSTLELGDSALYLCASSLISVDGRASNEQFFGPGTRLTVL.